What follows are 9 T cell receptor beta chains derived from one specimen sequenced in a study of identical twins. Using its own MiXCR run on the 5' RACE reads, TCRdb lists one record per CDR3 protein. The table lists around 1.7 million distinct CDR3 sequences, roughly a third of them singletons. The sample taken for sequencing was cord blood. These receptors all come from a newborn girl in good health.

The V call is TRBV28, the J call TRBJ1-1; 11 bases are a match to TRBD1. CDR1 is MDHEN, CDR2 SYDVKM, per germline. J lost 5 bases, V lost 5 bases, and 7 bases had no gene match. This CDR3 spans 15 amino acids. CDR3 in amino acids: CASSPRGQGVTEAFF. Here the CDR3 DNA reads TGTGCCAGCAGTCCCCGGGGACAGGGGGTAACTGAAGCTTTCTTT.

CDR3 sequence reads: CASSRTRDRGLQPQHF. CDR3 DNA sequence: TGTGCCAGCAGCAGAACTAGGGACAGGGGCCTTCAGCCCCAGCATTTT. This chain uses TRBV7-8 with TRBJ1-5; the match to TRBD1 covers 10 bases. Per germline, CDR1 SGHVS and CDR2 FQNEAQ. The CDR3 is 16 residues long. The trim removed 5 bases at V and 6 bases at J, leaving 10 bases unmatched.

V is TRBV6-2 or TRBV6-3 and J is TRBJ2-5, with D hard to call. Per germline, CDR1 MNHEY and CDR2 SVGEGT. Trimming took 4 bases from V and 11 from J, leaving 23 bases between them. CDR3 length equals 15 residues. The CDR3 sequence: CASSFRQLSYNEQYF. The CDR3 bases are TGTGCCAGCAGTTTCCGTCAACTAAGCTACAATGAGCAGTACTTC.

Worth noting for this clonotype: At one end the junction does not follow the germline gene, possibly because of a read error. This chain connects TRBV7-9 to TRBJ2-3; TRBD2 matches 7 bases. This CDR3 has 17 amino acids. CDR1 SEHNR and CDR2 FQNEAQ come from the germline V gene (reference sequence). The CDR3 nucleotides read TGTGCCAGCAGCACGGGACTATACGTTATAAACACAGATACTCAGTATTTT. This gives the protein CASSTGLYVINTDTQYF.

J is TRBJ2-3 and V is TRBV5-6; D is possibly TRBD1 (6 bases). Trimming removed 7 bases from V and 1 base from J, with 19 bases in between. The germline V gene encodes CDR1 SGHDT and CDR2 YYEEEE. This CDR3 contains 16 residues. CDR3 sequence (DNA): TGTGCCAGCGCTCGGTGGGGTGCAGGGGGCACAGATACGCAGTATTTT. Residues: CASARWGAGGTDTQYF. Filled out from reference TRBV5-6 and TRBJ2-3, the complete variable domain reads DAGVTQSPTHLIKTRGQQVTLRCSPKSGHDTVSWYQQALGQGPQFIFQYYEEEERQRGNFPDRFSGHQFPNYSSELNVNALLLGDSALYLCASARWGAGGTDTQYFGPGTRLTVL.

This clonotype was seen a few times. This sequence joins TRBV5-1 and TRBJ2-1, with 11 bases lining up with TRBD2. Germline assignment: CDR1 SGHRS and CDR2 YFSETQ. The length of the CDR3 is 15 residues. The ends lost 3 bases at V and 5 bases at J; junction bases unmatched: 4. The CDR3 spells CASSSTSGDHNEQFF. The CDR3 DNA reads as TGCGCCAGCAGCTCGACTAGCGGGGACCACAATGAGCAGTTCTTC.

This sequence joins TRBV9 and TRBJ1-5; D perhaps matches TRBD1 (5 bases). Trimming shortened V by 4 bases and J by 7 bases, and 15 bases separated the two germline ends. The CDR3 extends over 14 amino acids. Germline loops: CDR1 SGDLS, CDR2 YYNGEE. This chain's CDR3 is CASSPWGGDQPQHF. The CDR3 DNA is TGTGCCAGCAGCCCTTGGGGGGGTGACCAGCCCCAGCATTTT.

Remarks on this clonotype: Being one base from a much bigger clone, this may be a read error. The CDR3 sequence: CASSQDSVLRSYNEQFF. The CDR3, as DNA: TGTGCCAGCAGCCAAGATTCGGTTTTGCGGTCATACAATGAGCAGTTCTTC. The chain combines TRBV4-2 with TRBJ2-1; D unresolved. The germline gives CDR1 LGHNA, CDR2 YNFKEQ. The CDR3 has 17 residues. V lost 0 bases and J lost 4, with 16 bases in between.

In its sample, this clonotype was seen a few times. The chain links TRBV9 to TRBJ2-1, with D unresolved. Germline loops: CDR1 SGDLS, CDR2 YYNGEE. The CDR3 consists of 17 residues. V was clipped by 0 bases and J by 6 bases, with 19 bases between them. In nucleotides, the CDR3 is TGTGCCAGCAGCGTAGAGTGGTCGAGCCACCTAAGCAATGAGCAGTTCTTC. It translates to CASSVEWSSHLSNEQFF.